The 27 T cell receptor beta chains given below trace back to one sample, sequenced in a study of T cells in Graves' hyperthyroidism and ophthalmopathy. From RNA transcripts, TCR beta CDR3 regions were amplified. TCR CDR3 regions were first amplified by RT-PCR with HTBI primers. TCRdb used MiXCR to reprocess the multiplex PCR reads, holding one entry per CDR3 protein. The sample yields roughly 840,000 distinct CDR3 sequences, 38% seen once. The sequenced sample consisted of blood. The receptors were gathered from a man between 18 and 35 years old with Graves' hyperthyroidism.

The V and J genes are TRBV7-9 and TRBJ1-1, with 7 bases aligning to TRBD1. Trimming took 1 base from V and 8 from J; bases not matched to a gene: 1. The CDR3 extends over 12 amino acids. The germline CDR1 and CDR2 sequences are SEHNR and FQNEAQ (reference sequence). This CDR3 reads CASSLETGEAFF. The DNA of the CDR3 is TGTGCCAGCAGCTTAGAGACAGGGGAAGCTTTCTTT.

This chain uses TRBV6-6 with TRBJ1-5, with D uncertain. Germline CDR1 MNHNY, CDR2 SVGAGI (reference sequence). The V end lost 0 bases, the J end lost 6 bases, and 9 bases lay between the germline ends. The CDR3 has 14 amino acids. The CDR3 loop reads CASSYSLDSQPQHF. CDR3 DNA: TGTGCCAGCAGTTACTCTCTGGATAGTCAGCCCCAGCATTTT.

Comments on this clonotype: This may stem from a read error, because a much larger clone lies one nucleotide away. The rearrangement links TRBV29-1 to TRBJ2-7; D gene unclear. The CDR3 is made up of 12 amino acids. Between the trimmed V and J ends, which lost 6 bases and 5 bases, there was a span of 14 bases. CDR1 and CDR2 from the germline V gene are SQVTM and ANQGSEA. Written as DNA, the CDR3 is TGCAGCGTATTCAGCAACCCCGACGAGCAGTACTTC. Translating gives CSVFSNPDEQYF.

As concerns this clonotype: At one end the junction does not follow the germline gene, possibly because of a read error. J is TRBJ1-1 and V is TRBV25-1; the D is unclear. Germline V lookup: CDR1 MGHDK, CDR2 SYGVNS. CDR3 length: 15 residues. CDR3 protein: CTSSFSGDSNTEAFF. The CDR3, as DNA: TGTACCAGCAGCTTTAGCGGAGACTCGAACACTGAAGCTTTCTTT.

The chain combines TRBV29-1 with TRBJ1-1, with TRBD1 as a possible D gene (5 bases). Between the trimmed V and J ends, which lost 6 bases and 3 bases, there was a span of 11 bases. Germline V gives CDR1 SQVTM, CDR2 ANQGSEA. This CDR3 is 12 amino acids long. The CDR3 spells CSVRGRYTEAFF. The CDR3 DNA follows: TGCAGCGTGCGGGGACGCTACACTGAAGCTTTCTTT.

This clonotype was recorded only once. The rearrangement links TRBV29-1 to TRBJ2-5, with a weak D call TRBD1 (5 bases). CDR3 length: 11 residues. Trimming took 6 bases from V and 4 from J, leaving 9 bases between them. Germline CDR1 is SQVTM and CDR2 is ANQGSEA. CDR3 nucleotides: TGCAGCGTCGACAGACCAGAGACCCAGTACTTC. Translated: CSVDRPETQYF. Drawing the rest from reference TRBV29-1 and TRBJ2-5, the complete variable domain is SAVISQKPSRDICQRGTSLTIQCQVDSQVTMMFWYRQQPGQSLTLIATANQGSEATYESGFVIDKFPISRPNLTFSTLTVSNMSPEDSSIYLCSVDRPETQYFGPGTRLLVL.

The rearrangement links TRBV10-3 to TRBJ1-4; 10 bases match TRBD1. Trimming at V came to 5 bases and at J to 7 bases, leaving 7 bases not matched to a gene. The CDR3 has 15 amino acids. CDR1 ENHRY and CDR2 SYGVKD come from the germline V gene. The CDR3 loop reads CAISPGQGIGEKLFF. In DNA form, the CDR3 reads TGTGCCATCAGTCCGGGACAGGGGATTGGTGAAAAACTGTTTTTT.

This clonotype has at least ten counts. The chain recombines TRBV10-3 with TRBJ1-4, with a possible D match to TRBD1 (6 bases). This CDR3 comprises 15 residues. The germline gives CDR1 ENHRY, CDR2 SYGVKD. V was shortened by 10 bases and J by 5 bases, with 20 bases between the two germline ends. The chain's CDR3 is CASAGSGTPNEKLFF. CDR3 coding DNA: TGTGCCAGTGCAGGGTCGGGGACACCGAATGAAAAACTGTTTTTT.

This clonotype was counted between two and nine times. The chain is built from TRBV7-9 and TRBJ2-7; no clear D. Germline-derived CDR1 and CDR2 are SEHNR and FQNEAQ (reference sequence). V lost 0 bases and J 3 bases, leaving 12 bases between the germline ends. The CDR3 has 15 amino acids. The CDR3 region is CASSLAAAANYEQYF. The CDR3 DNA reads as TGTGCCAGCAGCTTAGCGGCAGCTGCAAACTACGAGCAGTACTTC.

The V call is TRBV7-9, the J call TRBJ2-7; the match to TRBD1 covers 10 bases. Germline trimming cut 5 bases from V and 5 bases from J; bases unmatched to any gene: 9. CDR1 SEHNR and CDR2 FQNEAQ come from the germline V gene (reference sequence). CDR3 length: 15 amino acids. Here the CDR3 DNA reads TGTGCCAGCAGCGCGGGGACAGGGGTGATGAACGAGCAGTACTTC. Its protein product is CASSAGTGVMNEQYF. The entire variable domain, with the rest obtained from reference TRBV7-9 and TRBJ2-7, is as follows: DTGVSQNPRHKITKRGQNVTFRCDPISEHNRLYWYRQTLGQGPEFLTYFQNEAQLEKSRLLSDRFSAERPKGSFSTLEIQRTEQGDSAMYLCASSAGTGVMNEQYFGPGTRLTVT.

This clonotype was picked up many times. The chain has TRBV19 and TRBJ1-4, with 7 bases lining up with TRBD1. Unmatched junction bases numbered 5, after V lost 4 bases and J lost 6 bases. Germline V lookup: CDR1 LNHDA, CDR2 SQIVND (reference sequence). This CDR3 has 14 residues. CDR3 DNA sequence: TGTGCCAGTAGTACTGGGACAGAAGATGAAAAACTGTTTTTT. This gives the protein CASSTGTEDEKLFF.

This chain joins TRBV10-3 and TRBJ1-2; no definite D call. V was trimmed by 5 bases and J by 8 bases, leaving 15 bases between them. The germline CDR1 and CDR2 sequences are ENHRY and SYGVKD. The CDR3 totals 13 residues. This CDR3 is CAISTRRWKGYTF. As DNA, the CDR3 is TGTGCCATCAGTACCCGACGGTGGAAAGGCTACACCTTC.

The chain couples TRBV5-5 to TRBJ2-5; D is possibly TRBD1 or TRBD2 (5 bases each). CDR1 SGHKS and CDR2 YYEKEE come from the germline V gene (reference sequence). The V and J ends lost 3 bases and 4 bases respectively, with 19 bases between them. This CDR3 has 16 residues. This CDR3 reads CASSSPGTDSGETQYF. The CDR3 region has the DNA TGTGCCAGCAGCTCTCCCGGGACGGATAGTGGAGAGACCCAGTACTTC.

CDR3 DNA: TGCAGTGCTACCCCGACAGGCGAAAAACTGTTTTTT. Translating gives CSATPTGEKLFF. The rearrangement joins TRBV20-1 to TRBJ1-4, with D possibly being TRBD1 (6 bases). The CDR3 length is 12 residues. Germline loops: CDR1 DFQATT, CDR2 SNEGSKA (reference sequence). Deletions cut 4 bases from V and 8 bases from J, with 11 bases between.

As to this clonotype: Relative to the germline gene, one junction end is altered; a read error may explain this. V gene TRBV7-3 combines with J gene TRBJ1-5; 11 nucleotides line up with TRBD1. CDR3 length: 16 residues. Germline V gene lookup returns CDR1 SGHTA and CDR2 FQGTGA. The CDR3 sequence is CASSLADRGLSQRQHF. The CDR3 nucleotides read TGTGCCAGCAGCTTAGCGGACAGGGGGCTCAGTCAGCGCCAGCATTTT. The entire variable domain, with the rest obtained from reference TRBV7-3 and TRBJ1-5, is as follows: GAGVSQTPSNKVTEKGKYVELRCDPISGHTALYWYRQSLGQGPEFLIYFQGTGAADDSGLPNDRFFAVRPEGSVSTLKIQRTERGDSAVYLCASSLADRGLSQRQHFGDGTRLSIL.

Comments on this clonotype: This sequence may be a read error, since a much larger clone differs from it by one base. The chain carries TRBV20-1 and TRBJ1-1; no definite D call. V lost 6 bases, J lost 1 base, and 12 bases lay in between. The CDR3 sequence is 13 residues long. Germline V gene sequence: CDR1 DFQATT, CDR2 SNEGSKA (reference sequence). CDR3 in DNA: TGCAGTGCGCGTTCCACCAGGAACACTGAAGCTTTCTTT. This gives the protein CSARSTRNTEAFF.

This clonotype occurred many times. The chain carries TRBV15 and TRBJ2-7; no clear D gene. Germline CDR1 LNHNV, CDR2 YYDKDF (reference sequence). The CDR3 sequence is 12 residues long. Deletions cut 0 bases from V and 4 bases from J, with 4 bases between. For the CDR3, the DNA is TGTGCCACCAGCAGAGATAGATACGAGCAGTACTTC. It is translated as CATSRDRYEQYF.

Points on this clonotype: A clone one base away is much larger, so this may be a read error. This chain joins TRBV29-1 and TRBJ2-7, with 9 bases that match TRBD2. V lost 7 bases to trimming and J lost 2 bases; unmatched junction nucleotides: 9. Per the germline V gene, CDR1 is SQVTM and CDR2 is ANQGSEA. The CDR3 extends over 14 amino acids. CDR3 protein: CSGVVSSGAYEQYF. Written as DNA, the CDR3 is TGCAGCGGCGTGGTATCTAGCGGGGCCTACGAGCAGTACTTC.

CDR3 coding DNA: TGTGCCAGCAGTCCCGGGACAGTGACAGAAAAACTGTTTTTT. Encoded protein: CASSPGTVTEKLFF. The chain uses TRBV2 and TRBJ1-4, with 7 bases identical to TRBD1. V gave up 5 bases and J gave up 8 bases; unmatched junction bases: 8. The CDR3 contains 14 residues. Germline CDR1 SNHLY, CDR2 FYNNEI.

The chain is built from TRBV25-1 and TRBJ1-3, with TRBD1 identical over 7 bases. With V trimmed by 9 bases and J by 0 bases, 14 bases remained unmatched. Per the germline V gene, CDR1 is MGHDK and CDR2 is SYGVNS. The CDR3 covers 17 residues. In DNA form, the CDR3 reads TGTGCCAGAAGCTCACAGGGACAGTTAATCTCTGGAAACACCATATATTTT. Protein product: CARSSQGQLISGNTIYF.

This clonotype was counted many times. This chain joins TRBV7-2 and TRBJ2-5; D gene ambiguous. Between the trimmed V and J ends, which lost 5 bases and 4 bases, there was a span of 8 bases. From germline, CDR1 is SGHTA and CDR2 FQGNSA. This CDR3 contains 12 residues. In nucleotides, the CDR3 is TGTGCCAGCAGCCCAGACGGAGAGACCCAGTACTTC. Protein product: CASSPDGETQYF.

The genes are TRBV7-3 and TRBJ2-2; TRBD2 aligns across 8 bases. CDR1 and CDR2 (germline): SGHTA, FQGTGA. The CDR3 contains 16 residues. The V gene end was trimmed by 4 bases and the J gene end by 0 bases; junction bases not matched to a gene: 4. The CDR3 DNA reads as TGTGCCAGCAGCTCCCCGGGACTAGCGAACACCGGGGAGCTGTTTTTT. Its translation: CASSSPGLANTGELFF. Full variable domain (rest looked up from reference TRBV7-3 and TRBJ2-2): GAGVSQTPSNKVTEKGKYVELRCDPISGHTALYWYRQSLGQGPEFLIYFQGTGAADDSGLPNDRFFAVRPEGSVSTLKIQRTERGDSAVYLCASSSPGLANTGELFFGEGSRLTVL.

The chain carries TRBV7-8 and TRBJ1-2, with D tentatively TRBD1 (5 bases). Germline V gene data show CDR1 as SGHVS and CDR2 as FQNEAQ. Trimming pared 0 bases from V and 6 bases from J, leaving 11 bases between. The CDR3 has 14 residues. CDR3 residues: CASSLAGLGDGYTF. CDR3 nucleotides: TGTGCCAGCAGCTTAGCGGGCCTGGGGGATGGCTACACCTTC.

This clonotype was seen a few times. The V call is TRBV5-1, the J call TRBJ2-7; D perhaps matches TRBD2 (5 bases). Deletions cut 0 bases from V and 0 bases from J, with 10 bases between. Germline loops: CDR1 SGHRS, CDR2 YFSETQ. This CDR3 region has 15 residues. The CDR3 sequence: CASSLDLGSSYEQYF. In nucleotides, the CDR3 is TGCGCCAGCAGCTTGGACTTGGGGAGCTCCTACGAGCAGTACTTC.

This clonotype has only one observation. V gene TRBV5-6 combines with J gene TRBJ2-7; 9 bases fit TRBD2. In germline, CDR1 is SGHDT, CDR2 YYEEEE. The CDR3 length is 14 residues. V trimming: 3 bases; J trimming: 5 bases; junction bases outside the gene matches: 6. CDR3 nucleotides: TGTGCCAGCAGCTACGGGACTAGCAGGGACGAGCAGTACTTC. It yields the protein CASSYGTSRDEQYF.

The chain couples TRBV4-1 to TRBJ1-5, with 9 positions matching TRBD1. Germline trimming cut 0 bases from V and 7 bases from J; bases unmatched to any gene: 1. Germline values: CDR1 MGHRA, CDR2 YSYEKL. The CDR3 runs 14 residues. CDR3 in DNA: TGCGCCAGCAGCCAAGAGGGACAGGGCCAGCCCCAGCATTTT. Protein product: CASSQEGQGQPQHF.

A few counts support this clonotype. The junction departs from the called germline gene at one end, perhaps through a read error. This chain links TRBV15 with TRBJ2-7, with a weak D call TRBD2 (5 bases). The CDR3 runs 11 residues. CDR1 is LNHNV and CDR2 is YYDKDF in the germline V gene (reference sequence). The CDR3 DNA reads TGTGCCACCAGCAATGCCGGGAATTTTCTCTTC. Translation: CATSNAGNFLF. Looking up the rest from reference TRBV15 and TRBJ2-7 gives the full variable domain: DAMVIQNPRYQVTQFGKPVTLSCSQTLNHNVMYWYQQKSSQAPKLLFHYYDKDFNNEADTPDNFQSRRPNTSFCFLDIRSPGLGDTAMYLCATSNAGNFLFGPGTRLTVT.